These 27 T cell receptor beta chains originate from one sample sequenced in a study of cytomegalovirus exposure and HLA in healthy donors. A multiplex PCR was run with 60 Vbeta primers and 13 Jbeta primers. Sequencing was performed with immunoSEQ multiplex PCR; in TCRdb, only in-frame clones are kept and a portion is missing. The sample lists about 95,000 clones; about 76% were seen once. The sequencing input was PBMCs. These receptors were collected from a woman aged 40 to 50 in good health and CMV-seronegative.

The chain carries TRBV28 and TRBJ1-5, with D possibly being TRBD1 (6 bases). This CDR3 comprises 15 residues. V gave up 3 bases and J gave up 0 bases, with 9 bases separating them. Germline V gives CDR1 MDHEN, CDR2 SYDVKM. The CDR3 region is CASSLDSTSNQPQHF. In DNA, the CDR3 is TGTGCCAGCAGTTTGGACAGCACTAGCAATCAGCCCCAGCATTTT.

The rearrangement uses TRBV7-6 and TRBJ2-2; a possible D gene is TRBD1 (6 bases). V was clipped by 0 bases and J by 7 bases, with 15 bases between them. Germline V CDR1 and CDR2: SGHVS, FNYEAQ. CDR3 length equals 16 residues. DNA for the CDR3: TGTGCCAGCAGCTTAGCGACAGGTCTAAGGAGCGGGGAGCTGTTTTTT. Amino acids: CASSLATGLRSGELFF.

CDR3 DNA sequence: TGTGCCAGCAGTTCCTCAAGGGCTAGCGGGGGGAGATACAATGAGCAGTTCTTC. Residues: CASSSSRASGGRYNEQFF. The chain employs TRBV28 and TRBJ2-1, with 11 bases that match TRBD2. With 4 bases clipped from V and 4 bases from J, the junction kept 12 bases outside the gene matches. CDR1 is MDHEN, CDR2 SYDVKM, per germline. This CDR3 spans 18 amino acids.

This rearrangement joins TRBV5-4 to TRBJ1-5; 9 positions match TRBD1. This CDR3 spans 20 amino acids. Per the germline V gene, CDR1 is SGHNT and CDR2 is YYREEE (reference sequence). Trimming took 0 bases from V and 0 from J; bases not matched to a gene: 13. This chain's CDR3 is CASSLGIGTGRLYSNQPQHF. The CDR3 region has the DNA TGTGCCAGCAGCTTGGGGATCGGGACAGGGAGGTTATATAGCAATCAGCCCCAGCATTTT.

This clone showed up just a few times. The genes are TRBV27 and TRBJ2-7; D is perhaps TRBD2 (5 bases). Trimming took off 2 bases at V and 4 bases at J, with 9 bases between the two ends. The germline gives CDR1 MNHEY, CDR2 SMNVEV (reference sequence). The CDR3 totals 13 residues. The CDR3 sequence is CASSLGLRYEQYF. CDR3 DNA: TGTGCCAGCAGTTTAGGACTTCGGTACGAGCAGTACTTC.

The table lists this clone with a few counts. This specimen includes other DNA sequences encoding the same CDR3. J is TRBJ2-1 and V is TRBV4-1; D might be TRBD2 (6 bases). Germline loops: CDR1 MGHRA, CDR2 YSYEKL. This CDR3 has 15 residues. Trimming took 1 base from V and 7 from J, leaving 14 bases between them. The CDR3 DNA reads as TGCGCCAGCAGCCAAGGTCCGGGACTCCAAAATGAGCAGTTCTTC. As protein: CASSQGPGLQNEQFF.

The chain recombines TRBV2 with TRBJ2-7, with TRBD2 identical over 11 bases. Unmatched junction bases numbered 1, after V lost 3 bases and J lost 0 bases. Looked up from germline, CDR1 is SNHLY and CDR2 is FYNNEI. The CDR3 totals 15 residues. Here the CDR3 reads CASSDLAGGSYEQYF. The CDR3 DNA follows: TGTGCCAGCAGTGATCTAGCGGGGGGCTCCTACGAGCAGTACTTC.

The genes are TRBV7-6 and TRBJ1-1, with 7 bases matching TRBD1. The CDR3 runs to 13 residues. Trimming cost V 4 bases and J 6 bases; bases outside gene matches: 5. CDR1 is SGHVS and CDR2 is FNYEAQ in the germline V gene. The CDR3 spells CASSWDSGAEAFF. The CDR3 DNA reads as TGTGCCAGCAGCTGGGACAGTGGGGCTGAAGCTTTCTTT.

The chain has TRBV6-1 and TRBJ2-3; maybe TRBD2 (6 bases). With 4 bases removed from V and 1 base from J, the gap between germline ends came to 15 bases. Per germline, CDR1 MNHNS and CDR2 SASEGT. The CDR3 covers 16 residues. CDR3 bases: TGTGCCAGCAGTGGACGCTCTAGCGCGGGCACAGATACGCAGTATTTT. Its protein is CASSGRSSAGTDTQYF.

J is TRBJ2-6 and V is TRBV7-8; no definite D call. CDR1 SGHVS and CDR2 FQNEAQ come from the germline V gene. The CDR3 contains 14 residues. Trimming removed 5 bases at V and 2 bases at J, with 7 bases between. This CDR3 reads CASSQNPGANVLTF. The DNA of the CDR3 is TGTGCCAGCAGCCAGAACCCTGGGGCCAACGTCCTGACTTTC.

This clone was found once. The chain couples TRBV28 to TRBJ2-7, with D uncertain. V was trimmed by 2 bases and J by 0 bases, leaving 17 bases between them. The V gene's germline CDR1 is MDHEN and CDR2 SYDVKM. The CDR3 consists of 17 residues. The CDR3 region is CASSLELRLVSSYEQYF. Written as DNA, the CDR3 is TGTGCCAGCAGTTTAGAATTACGGCTAGTCAGCTCCTACGAGCAGTACTTC.

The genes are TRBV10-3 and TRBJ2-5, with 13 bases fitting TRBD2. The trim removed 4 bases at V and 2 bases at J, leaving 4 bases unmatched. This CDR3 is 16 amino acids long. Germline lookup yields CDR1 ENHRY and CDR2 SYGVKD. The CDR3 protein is CAISAKGLAGQETQYF. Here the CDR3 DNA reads TGTGCCATCAGTGCGAAGGGACTAGCGGGACAAGAGACCCAGTACTTC.

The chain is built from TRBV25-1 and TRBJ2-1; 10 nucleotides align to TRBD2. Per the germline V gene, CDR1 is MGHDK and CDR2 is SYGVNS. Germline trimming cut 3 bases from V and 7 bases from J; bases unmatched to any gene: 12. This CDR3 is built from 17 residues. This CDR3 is CASSERASGGAGNEQFF. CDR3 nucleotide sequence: TGTGCCAGCAGTGAGCGGGCAAGCGGGGGGGCGGGGAATGAGCAGTTCTTC.

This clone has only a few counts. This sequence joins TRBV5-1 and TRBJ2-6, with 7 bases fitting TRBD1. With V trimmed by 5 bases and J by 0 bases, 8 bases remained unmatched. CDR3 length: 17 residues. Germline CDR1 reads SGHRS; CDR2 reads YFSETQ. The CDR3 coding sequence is TGCGCCAGCAGTGGGGGACAGACGAGCTCTGGGGCCAACGTCCTGACTTTC. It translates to CASSGGQTSSGANVLTF. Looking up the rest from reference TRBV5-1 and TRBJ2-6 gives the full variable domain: KAGVTQTPRYLIKTRGQQVTLSCSPISGHRSVSWYQQTPGQGLQFLFEYFSETQRNKGNFPGRFSGRQFSNSRSEMNVSTLELGDSALYLCASSGGQTSSGANVLTFGAGSRLTVL.

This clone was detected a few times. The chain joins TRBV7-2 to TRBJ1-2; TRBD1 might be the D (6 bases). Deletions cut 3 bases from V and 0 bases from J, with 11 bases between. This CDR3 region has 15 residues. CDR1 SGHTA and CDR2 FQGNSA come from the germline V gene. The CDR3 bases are TGTGCCAGCAGCTTTGCGCAGGGGACTAACTATGGCTACACCTTC. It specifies CASSFAQGTNYGYTF.

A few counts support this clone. The CDR3 bases are TGTGCCATCAGCGCGCAGAGCGTTGGCTACACCTTC. Protein product: CAISAQSVGYTF. V is TRBV10-3 and J is TRBJ1-2; no reliable D call. Germline V gives CDR1 ENHRY, CDR2 SYGVKD. This CDR3 is 12 amino acids long. Between the trimmed V and J ends, which lost 6 bases and 7 bases, there was a span of 12 bases.

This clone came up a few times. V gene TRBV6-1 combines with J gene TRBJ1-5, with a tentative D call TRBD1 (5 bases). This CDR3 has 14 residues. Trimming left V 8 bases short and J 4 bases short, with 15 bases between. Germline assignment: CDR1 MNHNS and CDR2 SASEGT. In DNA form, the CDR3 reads TGTGCCAGCTCTCCGTTCCAGGGAAATCAGCCCCAGCATTTT. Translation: CASSPFQGNQPQHF.

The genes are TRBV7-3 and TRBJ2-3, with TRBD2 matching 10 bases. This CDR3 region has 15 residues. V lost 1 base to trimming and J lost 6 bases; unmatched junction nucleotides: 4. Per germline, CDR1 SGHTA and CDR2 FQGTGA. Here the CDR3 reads CASSLNSGGLDTQYF. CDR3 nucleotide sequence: TGTGCCAGCAGCTTAAATAGCGGGGGGCTGGATACGCAGTATTTT.

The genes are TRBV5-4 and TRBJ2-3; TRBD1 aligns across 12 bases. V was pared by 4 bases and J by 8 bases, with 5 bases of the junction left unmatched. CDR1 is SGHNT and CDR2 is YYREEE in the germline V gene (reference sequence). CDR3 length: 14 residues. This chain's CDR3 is CASSGGTGGITQYF. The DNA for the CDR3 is TGTGCCAGCAGCGGCGGGACAGGGGGCATTACGCAGTATTTT.

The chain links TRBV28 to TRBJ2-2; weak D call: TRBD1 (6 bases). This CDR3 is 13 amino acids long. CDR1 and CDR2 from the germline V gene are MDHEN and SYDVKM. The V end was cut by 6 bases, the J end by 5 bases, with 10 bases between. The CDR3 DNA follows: TGTGCCAGCAGGGACGGGACAACCGGGGAGCTGTTTTTT. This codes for CASRDGTTGELFF.

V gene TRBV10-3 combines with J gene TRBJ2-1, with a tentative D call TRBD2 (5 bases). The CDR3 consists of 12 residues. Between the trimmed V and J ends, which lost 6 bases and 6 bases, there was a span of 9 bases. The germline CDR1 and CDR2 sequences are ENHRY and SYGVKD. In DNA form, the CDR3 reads TGTGCCATCAGCGGACTCGGCAATGAGCAGTTCTTC. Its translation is CAISGLGNEQFF.

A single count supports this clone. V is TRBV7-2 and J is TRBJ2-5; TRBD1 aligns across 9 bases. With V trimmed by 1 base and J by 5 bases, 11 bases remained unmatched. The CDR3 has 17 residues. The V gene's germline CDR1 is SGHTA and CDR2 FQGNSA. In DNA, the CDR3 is TGTGCCAGCAGCTTAGGGGGGACAGGGCGGCTGACCGAGACCCAGTACTTC. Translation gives CASSLGGTGRLTETQYF.

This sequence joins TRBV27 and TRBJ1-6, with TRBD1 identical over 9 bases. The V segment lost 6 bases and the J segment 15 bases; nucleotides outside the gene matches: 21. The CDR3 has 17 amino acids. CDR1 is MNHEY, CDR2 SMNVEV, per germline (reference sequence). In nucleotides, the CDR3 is TGTGCCAGCAGGACCCCGAATCCGGGACAGGGATCGACTAACCTCCACTTT. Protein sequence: CASRTPNPGQGSTNLHF.

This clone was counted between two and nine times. The CDR3: CASSLGQLNTEAFF. The CDR3 nucleotides read TGTGCCAGCAGTCTAGGACAGCTGAACACTGAAGCTTTCTTT. The chain recombines TRBV6-1 with TRBJ1-1; possibly TRBD1 for D (6 bases). Germline CDR1 reads MNHNS; CDR2 reads SASEGT. V was clipped by 5 bases and J by 0 bases, with 10 bases between them. The CDR3 spans 14 residues.

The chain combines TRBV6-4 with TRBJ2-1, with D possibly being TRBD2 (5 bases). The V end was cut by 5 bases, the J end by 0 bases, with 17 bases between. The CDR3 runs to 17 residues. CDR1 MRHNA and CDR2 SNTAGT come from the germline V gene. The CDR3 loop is CASSLLLRVSSYNEQFF. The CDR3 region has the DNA TGTGCCAGCAGTCTTCTCCTGAGGGTAAGCTCCTACAATGAGCAGTTCTTC.

The CDR3 DNA reads as TGTGCCACCAGCAGAGATTCGGGGGGAACGGGGCTCTACAATGAGCAGTTCTTC. Translating it yields CATSRDSGGTGLYNEQFF. V usage is TRBV15 and J usage is TRBJ2-1; 7 bases are a match to TRBD2. The CDR3 covers 18 residues. V was clipped by 0 bases and J by 3 bases; unmatched bases: 11. Per the germline V gene, CDR1 is LNHNV and CDR2 is YYDKDF (reference sequence).

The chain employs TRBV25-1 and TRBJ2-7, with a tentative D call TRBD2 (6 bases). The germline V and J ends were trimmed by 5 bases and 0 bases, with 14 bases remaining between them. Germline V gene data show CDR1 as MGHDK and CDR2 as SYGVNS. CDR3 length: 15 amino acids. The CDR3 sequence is CASSRPGTHSYEQYF. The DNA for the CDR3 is TGTGCCAGCAGTCGCCCCGGGACTCACTCCTACGAGCAGTACTTC.